The source of this T cell receptor (beta chain) is a study of OX40 agonist ivuxolimab in advanced cancers. This clone was found once. The germline V and J ends were trimmed by 4 bases and 1 base, with 12 bases remaining between them. The germline V gene has CDR1 SGHTA and CDR2 FQGNSA. CDR3 length: 15 residues. The assay was immunoSEQ multiplex PCR, and TCRdb's table has in-frame clones only and misses some. The table has some 80,000 clones, over 80% seen once. The sequence derives from an adult with an advanced solid tumor such as melanoma, head and neck, liver or kidney cancer. This sample comprised CD4+ or CD8+ T cells sorted from blood, obtained in a trial of the OX40 agonist ivuxolimab. The chain links TRBV7-2 to TRBJ2-3, with D maybe TRBD2 (6 bases). As DNA, the CDR3 is TGTGCCAGCAGCTGGGGACTTCACGGCACAGATACGCAGTATTTT. This codes for CASSWGLHGTDTQYF.